What follows are 25 T cell receptor beta chains derived from one specimen sequenced in a study of CD8 T cells in ankylosing spondylitis. TCRdb passed the 5' RACE reads through MiXCR, listing each CDR3 protein once. The repertoire holds about 130,000 distinct CDR3 sequences, with about 6.5% as singletons. The sequencing input was blood, either unsorted or a sorted T cell fraction (not recorded which). The receptor source for this set is a male donor with ankylosing spondylitis or in good health (not recorded which).

At least ten counts were recorded for this clonotype. The genes are TRBV7-2 and TRBJ2-2, with no clear D. The CDR3 runs to 14 residues. From germline, CDR1 is SGHTA and CDR2 FQGNSA. The V gene lost 1 base and the J gene lost 1 base, with 4 bases spanning the gap. The CDR3 DNA is TGTGCCAGCAGCTTAGAGAGGAACACCGGGGAGCTGTTTTTT. Translation: CASSLERNTGELFF.

This clonotype was observed many times. J is TRBJ1-5 and V is TRBV5-1; D call uncertain. The CDR3 runs 15 residues. The V gene's germline CDR1 is SGHRS and CDR2 YFSETQ. Trimming pared 4 bases from V and 1 base from J, leaving 12 bases between. CDR3 nucleotide sequence: TGCGCCAGCAGCAGGGAAAGCCCCAGCAATCAGCCCCAGCATTTT. This encodes CASSRESPSNQPQHF.

The chain is built from TRBV5-5 and TRBJ2-2, with 7 positions matching TRBD2. With V trimmed by 3 bases and J by 7 bases, 9 bases remained unmatched. There are 15 residues in the CDR3. Germline V gives CDR1 SGHKS, CDR2 YYEKEE (reference sequence). CDR3 in DNA: TGTGCCAGCAGCTGGTGGGCGGGAGAGAACGGGGAGCTGTTTTTT. It translates to CASSWWAGENGELFF.

This clonotype was recorded many times. The rearrangement joins TRBV6-4 to TRBJ2-1; D is undetermined. The CDR3 runs 16 residues. Trimming removed 0 bases at V and 2 bases at J, with 11 bases between. Germline assignment: CDR1 MRHNA and CDR2 SNTAGT. The CDR3 protein is CASSDSVGAPYNEQFF. In DNA, the CDR3 is TGTGCCAGCAGTGACTCGGTCGGAGCGCCCTACAATGAGCAGTTCTTC.

This clonotype showed up many times. The V call is TRBV3-1, the J call TRBJ2-4; D possibly matches TRBD1 or TRBD2 (6 bases each). The CDR3 spans 14 residues. The germline V and J ends were trimmed by 4 bases and 5 bases, with 12 bases remaining between them. The germline V gene has CDR1 LGHDT and CDR2 YNNKEL (reference sequence). The CDR3 bases are TGTGCCAGCAGCCGTTCCGGGGGCCAAAACATTCAGTACTTC. Translated, it gives CASSRSGGQNIQYF.

This clonotype was picked up many times. The J gene is TRBJ2-5, the V gene TRBV20-1; TRBD2 aligns across 8 bases. This CDR3 has 13 amino acids. Per germline, CDR1 DFQATT and CDR2 SNEGSKA (reference sequence). V shed 6 bases, J shed 5 bases, and the junction held 8 bases outside the gene matches. The CDR3 DNA sequence: TGCAGTGCCGGACTAGCAATCCGGGAGACCCAGTACTTC. This sequence encodes CSAGLAIRETQYF.

This clonotype was recorded at least ten times. The rearrangement uses TRBV12-3 or TRBV12-4 and TRBJ1-5; no clear D gene. V shed 0 bases and J shed 5 bases, with 8 bases lying between them. The length of the CDR3 is 14 residues. The CDR3 reads CASSLARTHQPQHF. For the CDR3, the DNA is TGTGCCAGCAGTTTAGCCAGGACCCATCAGCCCCAGCATTTT.

This clonotype was seen at least ten times. The genes are TRBV9 and TRBJ1-6, with 9 nucleotides matching TRBD1. Germline trimming cut 3 bases from V and 7 bases from J; bases unmatched to any gene: 5. Germline lookup yields CDR1 SGDLS and CDR2 YYNGEE. This CDR3 contains 15 residues. Written as DNA, the CDR3 is TGTGCCAGCAGCGCGTCTGGGACAGGGAATTCACCCCTCCACTTT. It codes for CASSASGTGNSPLHF. Full variable domain (rest looked up from reference TRBV9 and TRBJ1-6): DSGVTQTPKHLITATGQRVTLRCSPRSGDLSVYWYQQSLDQGLQFLIQYYNGEERAKGNILERFSAQQFPDLHSELNLSSLELGDSALYFCASSASGTGNSPLHFGNGTRLTVT.

The V gene is TRBV19, the J gene TRBJ2-3; 7 bases are shared with TRBD2. V trimming: 3 bases; J trimming: 4 bases; junction bases outside the gene matches: 4. This CDR3 has 14 amino acids. The V gene's germline CDR1 is LNHDA and CDR2 SQIVND (reference sequence). The CDR3 DNA reads TGTGCCAGTAGTATTGGGCGGGAGTCAGATACGCAGTATTTT. It encodes CASSIGRESDTQYF.

The sample holds many counts of this clonotype. The CDR3: CASSSSPVTVAKNIQYF. The CDR3, as DNA: TGTGCCAGCAGCTCTTCCCCCGTGACAGTAGCCAAAAACATTCAGTACTTC. The V gene is TRBV11-2, the J gene TRBJ2-4; TRBD1 might be the D (5 bases). The CDR3 is 17 residues long. V gave up 4 bases and J gave up 0 bases, with 16 bases separating them. The V gene's germline CDR1 is SGHAT and CDR2 FQNNGV.

Ten or more counts support this clonotype. The chain has TRBV21-1 and TRBJ2-3; TRBD1, as called in the table, went unchecked against the DNA. TRBV21-1 is a documented pseudogene. The CDR3 covers 17 residues. CDR3 sequence (DNA): TGTGCCAGCAGCAAATCTACATGGCGGGGGAGCACAGATACGCAGTATTTT. This codes for CASSKSTWRGSTDTQYF.

This clonotype came up many times. The V call is TRBV5-1, the J call TRBJ2-2, with 7 positions matching TRBD1. This CDR3 region has 14 residues. Germline V CDR1 and CDR2: SGHRS, YFSETQ. V trimming: 7 bases; J trimming: 5 bases; junction bases outside the gene matches: 8. The CDR3 DNA reads as TGCGCCAGCTCCGAAAGACAGGGAACCGGGGAGCTGTTTTTT. Translated: CASSERQGTGELFF.

This clonotype was observed at least ten times. This chain connects TRBV20-1 to TRBJ2-7; the D call may be TRBD1 or TRBD2 (6 bases each). Germline V gives CDR1 DFQATT, CDR2 SNEGSKA (reference sequence). The length of the CDR3 is 15 residues. Between the trimmed V and J ends, which lost 6 bases and 5 bases, there was a span of 23 bases. CDR3 sequence reads: CSASKPGRGQDEQYF. CDR3 sequence (DNA): TGCAGTGCCTCAAAACCGGGACGGGGGCAAGACGAGCAGTACTTC.

This clonotype was counted ten times or more. The V call is TRBV7-2, the J call TRBJ2-4, with no clear D. The length of the CDR3 is 15 residues. Trimming cost V 1 base and J 7 bases, with 14 bases left between them. Germline CDR1 is SGHTA and CDR2 is FQGNSA. The CDR3 DNA is TGTGCCAGCAGCTTAGACTTATCTAACGGGAACATTCAGTACTTC. This sequence encodes CASSLDLSNGNIQYF.

This clonotype was seen at least ten times. V usage is TRBV6-1 and J usage is TRBJ2-6, with D tentatively TRBD1 (6 bases). Germline CDR1 MNHNS, CDR2 SASEGT. Trimming shortened V by 10 bases and J by 1 base, and 17 bases separated the two germline ends. CDR3 length: 16 residues. This chain's CDR3 is CATLYRARSGANVLTF. CDR3 coding DNA: TGTGCCACCCTGTACAGGGCGAGATCTGGGGCCAACGTCCTGACTTTC.

This clonotype has ten or more counts. The chain couples TRBV27 to TRBJ2-7; TRBD2 matches 9 bases. CDR3 length: 16 amino acids. The germline V gene has CDR1 MNHEY and CDR2 SMNVEV (reference sequence). J gave up 5 bases and V 5 bases, and 13 bases lay outside the gene matches. The DNA for the CDR3 is TGTGCCAGCAGTCAAATCTTAGCGGGGGCGTCCCACGAGCAGTACTTC. This gives the protein CASSQILAGASHEQYF.

This clonotype was recorded at least ten times. The chain couples TRBV5-1 to TRBJ2-3; D remains ambiguous. With 4 bases removed from V and 3 bases from J, the gap between germline ends came to 15 bases. The CDR3 spans 15 residues. Germline V gene data show CDR1 as SGHRS and CDR2 as YFSETQ. This chain's CDR3 is CASSTATSYTDTQYF. DNA for the CDR3: TGCGCCAGCAGCACGGCTACCTCGTATACAGATACGCAGTATTTT.

This clonotype was found many times. J is TRBJ2-2 and V is TRBV24-1, with 7 bases aligning to TRBD1. The V gene end was trimmed by 5 bases and the J gene end by 3 bases; junction bases not matched to a gene: 2. The CDR3 runs 14 residues. The V gene's germline CDR1 is KGHDR and CDR2 SFDVKD. The CDR3, as DNA: TGTGCCACCAGTGGCGACAGGGACACCGGGGAGCTGTTTTTT. Translation: CATSGDRDTGELFF.

The CDR3 DNA follows: TGTGCCAGCAGCCCCGGGCAGTACACAGATACGCAGTATTTT. Encoded protein: CASSPGQYTDTQYF. The chain links TRBV6-6 to TRBJ2-3; no clear D gene. The CDR3 totals 14 residues. Per the germline V gene, CDR1 is MNHNY and CDR2 is SVGAGI (reference sequence). V was shortened by 6 bases and J by 2 bases, with 12 bases between the two germline ends.

This clonotype was detected many times. The chain combines TRBV28 with TRBJ2-7, with D possibly TRBD2 on 5 matching bases. Trimming left V 4 bases short and J 4 bases short, with 14 bases between. CDR1 and CDR2 from the germline V gene are MDHEN and SYDVKM. The CDR3 contains 14 residues. DNA for the CDR3: TGTGCCAGCAGTTCTTACCTAGCCACTTACGAGCAGTACTTC. Translating gives CASSSYLATYEQYF.

Many counts were recorded for this clonotype. CDR3 residues: CASSPGAQGGTGELFF. The CDR3 DNA reads as TGCGCCAGCAGCCCTGGAGCGCAGGGCGGCACCGGGGAGCTGTTTTTT. The chain uses TRBV5-1 and TRBJ2-2; D might be TRBD1 (5 bases). Germline V gene lookup returns CDR1 SGHRS and CDR2 YFSETQ. V was trimmed by 4 bases and J by 4 bases, leaving 17 bases between them. There are 16 residues in the CDR3.

In its sample, this clonotype was seen many times. V and J are TRBV20-1 and TRBJ2-5; 9 bases map to TRBD2. Germline V CDR1 and CDR2: DFQATT, SNEGSKA (reference sequence). V gave up 6 bases and J gave up 5 bases; unmatched junction bases: 13. The CDR3 extends over 15 amino acids. CDR3 bases: TGCAGTGCGGAGGTTGGGACTAGCTCGCCGGAGACCCAGTACTTC. Amino acids: CSAEVGTSSPETQYF.

This clonotype has ten or more counts. The chain uses TRBV4-1 and TRBJ1-6; no clear D gene. CDR3 length: 14 residues. Trimming left V 0 bases short and J 8 bases short, with 8 bases between. Germline V lookup: CDR1 MGHRA, CDR2 YSYEKL. CDR3 residues: CASSQDSGDSPLHF. The CDR3 nucleotides read TGCGCCAGCAGCCAAGATAGCGGAGATTCACCCCTCCACTTT.

This clonotype was seen ten or more times. V and J are TRBV7-8 and TRBJ1-1, with D perhaps matching TRBD1 (5 bases). Per germline, CDR1 SGHVS and CDR2 FQNEAQ. Between the trimmed V and J ends, which lost 1 base and 4 bases, there was a span of 16 bases. The CDR3 runs 16 residues. As DNA, the CDR3 is TGTGCCAGCAGCTTAGTTCGGGATCAGGGTTTCACTGAAGCTTTCTTT. It translates to CASSLVRDQGFTEAFF.

In this sample, this clonotype turned up many times. The CDR3: CASSSDRGLSTNEKLFF. CDR3 nucleotides: TGCGCCAGCAGCTCGGACAGGGGGCTTTCTACTAATGAAAAACTGTTTTTT. The J gene is TRBJ1-4, the V gene TRBV5-1, with 11 bases fitting TRBD1. With V trimmed by 3 bases and J by 2 bases, 6 bases remained unmatched. CDR3 length equals 17 residues. Per germline, CDR1 SGHRS and CDR2 YFSETQ.